One and the same sample provided the 27 T cell receptor beta chains below, sequenced in a study of T cell responses to AZD1222 COVID-19 vaccine. Clones were read by immunoSEQ multiplex PCR, and TCRdb kept only the in-frame ones, dropping some. This sample has about 130,000 clones, with around 90% found just once. The sequenced sample was peripheral blood, obtained on day 0 of AZD1222 vaccination. Receptors originate from an adult in good health.

The chain has TRBV27 and TRBJ1-2; no clear D gene. Germline CDR1 reads MNHEY; CDR2 reads SMNVEV (reference sequence). The CDR3 spans 14 residues. With 3 bases removed from V and 4 bases from J, the gap between germline ends came to 12 bases. CDR3 DNA: TGTGCCAGCAGTTTCGCGAGGGCTCCCTATGGCTACACCTTC. The encoded protein is CASSFARAPYGYTF.

This clone has a single count. This chain links TRBV7-6 with TRBJ1-3, with D possibly matching TRBD1 (6 bases). Trimming took off 5 bases at V and 5 bases at J, with 25 bases between the two ends. Germline CDR1 reads SGHVS; CDR2 reads FNYEAQ. The CDR3 totals 18 residues. CDR3 DNA: TGTGCCAGCAGCAACCCCAGGAATCGGGCAGGGGAACGAAACACCATATATTTT. Translation: CASSNPRNRAGERNTIYF. The complete variable domain, with remaining parts taken from reference TRBV7-6 and TRBJ1-3, reads GAGVSQSPRYKVTKRGQDVALRCDPISGHVSLYWYRQALGQGPEFLTYFNYEAQQDKSGLPNDRFSAERPEGSISTLTIQRTEQRDSAMYRCASSNPRNRAGERNTIYFGEGSWLTVV.

This chain joins TRBV28 and TRBJ2-1; D possibly corresponds to TRBD2 (5 bases). Germline V CDR1 and CDR2: MDHEN, SYDVKM. This CDR3 spans 14 amino acids. Trimming pared 3 bases from V and 4 bases from J, leaving 10 bases between. As DNA, the CDR3 is TGTGCCAGCAGTTTCGGCGGGTTTTACAATGAGCAGTTCTTC. Protein: CASSFGGFYNEQFF.

The chain carries TRBV3-1 (or the pseudogene TRBV3-2) and TRBJ2-1, with D tentatively TRBD2 (5 bases). The CDR3 contains 14 residues. The ends were cut back, 3 bases at V and 8 bases at J, with 14 bases in the middle. Germline V gene data show CDR1 as LGHDT and CDR2 as YNNKEL (reference sequence). DNA for the CDR3: TGTGCCAGCAGCCAGGGCCCGGGAACCTATGAGCAGTTCTTC. It codes for CASSQGPGTYEQFF.

This chain connects TRBV6-2 or TRBV6-3 to TRBJ2-1; TRBD2 aligns across 11 bases. The CDR3 covers 20 residues. The germline V gene has CDR1 MNHEY and CDR2 SVGEGT. Losses at the gene ends were 6 bases for V and 2 bases for J; bases not matched to a gene: 18. The CDR3 loop reads CASSDGTSGTIRFPYNEQFF. Written as DNA, the CDR3 is TGTGCCAGCAGCGACGGGACTAGCGGAACGATTCGCTTTCCCTACAATGAGCAGTTCTTC.

This sequence joins TRBV2 and TRBJ1-5; D is perhaps TRBD1 (5 bases). The germline V and J ends were trimmed by 4 bases and 0 bases, with 10 bases remaining between them. The CDR3 loop spans 15 amino acids. Looked up from germline, CDR1 is SNHLY and CDR2 is FYNNEI. The CDR3 is CASSAGVSSNQPQHF. The DNA for the CDR3 is TGTGCCAGCAGTGCGGGGGTCTCTAGCAATCAGCCCCAGCATTTT.

The chain links TRBV28 to TRBJ2-2; the match to TRBD2 covers 11 bases. CDR1 is MDHEN, CDR2 SYDVKM, per germline. The trim removed 7 bases at V and 7 bases at J, leaving 11 bases unmatched. The CDR3 is made up of 16 amino acids. The CDR3, as DNA: TGTGCCAGCATACATAGCGGGAGGGTCGTTATCGGGGAGCTGTTTTTT. Protein product: CASIHSGRVVIGELFF.

This clone was observed a single time. V gene TRBV11-2 combines with J gene TRBJ2-1; TRBD2 matches at 7 bases. Trimming at V came to 1 base and at J to 7 bases, leaving 19 bases not matched to a gene. In germline, CDR1 is SGHAT, CDR2 FQNNGV. This CDR3 comprises 19 residues. CDR3 DNA: TGTGCCAGCAGCTTAGGGGTAGGGCCTAGCGGAAGAAGGGAGAATGAGCAGTTCTTC. Amino acids: CASSLGVGPSGRRENEQFF.

V usage is TRBV6-2 or TRBV6-3 and J usage is TRBJ2-3; no firm D call. The V gene's germline CDR1 is MNHEY and CDR2 SVGEGT. The CDR3 totals 13 residues. Trimming removed 2 bases from V and 7 bases from J, with 10 bases in between. DNA for the CDR3: TGTGCCAGCAGTTACAGTGGTGCGAATACGCAGTATTTT. Its protein product is CASSYSGANTQYF.

This clone was found once. The chain joins TRBV6-5 to TRBJ1-2; D unclear. The CDR3 sequence is 12 residues long. Trimming took off 7 bases at V and 8 bases at J, with 14 bases between the two ends. CDR1 is MNHEY, CDR2 SVGAGI, per germline. The CDR3 DNA follows: TGTGCCAGCAACGACCCTGCGGCCGGCTACACCTTC. Translating gives CASNDPAAGYTF.

The chain couples TRBV5-1 to TRBJ2-5; D perhaps matches TRBD1 (6 bases). Trimming took off 5 bases at V and 7 bases at J, with 18 bases between the two ends. In germline, CDR1 is SGHRS, CDR2 YFSETQ. This CDR3 is built from 14 residues. For the CDR3, the DNA is TGCGCCAGCAGGATTGCGCAGGGGTCAGGGACCCAGTACTTC. This sequence encodes CASRIAQGSGTQYF.

The chain carries TRBV5-1 and TRBJ1-4; D is unclear. V dropped 7 bases and J dropped 5 bases, with 12 bases sitting between them. CDR1 is SGHRS, CDR2 YFSETQ, per germline. CDR3 length equals 13 residues. The CDR3 DNA sequence: TGCGCCAGCTCCCTGGGAGGCAATGAAAAACTGTTTTTT. Amino acids: CASSLGGNEKLFF.

The gene calls are TRBV19 and TRBJ2-6; 11 positions match TRBD1. Germline assignment: CDR1 LNHDA and CDR2 SQIVND (reference sequence). This CDR3 comprises 18 residues. The V gene end was trimmed by 6 bases and the J gene end by 2 bases; junction bases not matched to a gene: 9. The CDR3 is CASSQDGQGAAGANVLTF. The CDR3 coding sequence is TGTGCCAGTAGCCAAGACGGACAGGGGGCCGCTGGGGCCAACGTCCTGACTTTC.

V usage is TRBV7-3 and J usage is TRBJ2-3; 10 bases map to TRBD2. The CDR3 extends over 18 amino acids. Trimming at V came to 2 bases and at J to 1 base, leaving 9 bases not matched to a gene. Germline assignment: CDR1 SGHTA and CDR2 FQGTGA. The CDR3: CASSLGASGSVGTDTQYF. For the CDR3, the DNA is TGTGCCAGCAGCTTAGGAGCTAGCGGGAGCGTTGGCACAGATACGCAGTATTTT.

The chain carries TRBV7-9 and TRBJ2-7; D call uncertain. CDR3 length: 12 residues. Germline V gene sequence: CDR1 SEHNR, CDR2 FQNEAQ (reference sequence). Between the trimmed V and J ends, which lost 7 bases and 4 bases, there was a span of 11 bases. The CDR3 region is CASTPLGYEQYF. For the CDR3, the DNA is TGTGCCAGCACTCCCCTTGGTTACGAGCAGTACTTC. Using reference TRBV7-9 and TRBJ2-7 for the parts outside the CDR3, the full variable domain is DTGVSQNPRHKITKRGQNVTFRCDPISEHNRLYWYRQTLGQGPEFLTYFQNEAQLEKSRLLSDRFSAERPKGSFSTLEIQRTEQGDSAMYLCASTPLGYEQYFGPGTRLTVT.

The chain recombines TRBV24-1 with TRBJ2-3, with 13 positions matching TRBD2. This CDR3 spans 15 amino acids. The ends lost 5 bases at V and 4 bases at J; junction bases unmatched: 2. CDR1 and CDR2 (germline): KGHDR, SFDVKD. The CDR3 nucleotides are TGTGCCACCAGTGGACTAGCGGGAGGTCCAGATACGCAGTATTTT. Encoded protein: CATSGLAGGPDTQYF.

Notes on this clone: Other DNA sequences from this sample encode an identical CDR3 as well. This rearrangement joins TRBV27 to TRBJ2-5, with 13 positions matching TRBD2. The CDR3 runs to 16 residues. J gave up 5 bases and V 3 bases, and 6 bases lay outside the gene matches. CDR1 and CDR2 from the germline V gene are MNHEY and SMNVEV (reference sequence). For the CDR3, the DNA is TGTGCCAGCAGTTTGCTACTAGCGGGAGGGCCGGAGACCCAGTACTTC. It codes for CASSLLLAGGPETQYF.

This clone was found once. The chain joins TRBV18 to TRBJ1-1; the D is unclear. Germline V gene sequence: CDR1 KGHSH, CDR2 LQKENI. This CDR3 spans 14 amino acids. Trimming pared 4 bases from V and 5 bases from J, leaving 14 bases between. The DNA of the CDR3 is TGTGCCAGCTCACGCGGAGTTGAAGGTACTGAAGCTTTCTTT. Translation gives CASSRGVEGTEAFF.

To note about this clone: Other DNA sequences in the sample encode the same CDR3. The rearrangement joins TRBV18 to TRBJ1-2, with TRBD1 identical over 10 bases. Germline-derived CDR1 and CDR2 are KGHSH and LQKENI. The CDR3 has 13 amino acids. J was trimmed by 5 bases and V by 4 bases; bases with no gene match: 1. The chain's CDR3 is CASSLDRGYGYTF. DNA for the CDR3: TGTGCCAGCTCACTGGACAGGGGGTATGGCTACACCTTC.

The chain couples TRBV6-2 or TRBV6-3 to TRBJ1-1, with 11 bases identical to TRBD1. The CDR3 runs 15 residues. Germline V lookup: CDR1 MNHEY, CDR2 SVGEGT. Trimming cost V 5 bases and J 7 bases; bases outside gene matches: 9. The CDR3 DNA reads as TGTGCCAGCAGTCCCGGGACAGGGGGGGCGTATGAAGCTTTCTTT. Protein: CASSPGTGGAYEAFF.

The chain has TRBV28 and TRBJ1-5; weak D call: TRBD1 (6 bases). V shed 7 bases and J shed 4 bases, with 17 bases lying between them. Germline CDR1 reads MDHEN; CDR2 reads SYDVKM. There are 15 residues in the CDR3. Here the CDR3 DNA reads TGTGCCAGCAACCTCCCCGGGACACAGAATCAGCCCCAGCATTTT. Amino acid sequence: CASNLPGTQNQPQHF.

V and J are TRBV6-5 and TRBJ2-7; the D gene is possibly TRBD1 (6 bases). Germline CDR1 is MNHEY and CDR2 is SVGAGI. The CDR3 runs to 13 residues. The germline V and J ends were trimmed by 2 bases and 5 bases, with 10 bases remaining between them. For the CDR3, the DNA is TGTGCCAGCAGTTACGGACAGCGGAACGAGCAGTACTTC. Its protein product is CASSYGQRNEQYF.

The rearrangement joins TRBV18 to TRBJ2-7; TRBD1 is a possible D gene (5 bases). This CDR3 has 13 residues. CDR1 and CDR2 from the germline V gene are KGHSH and LQKENI. Trimming removed 0 bases from V and 7 bases from J, with 10 bases in between. CDR3 sequence reads: CASSPPGRDEQYF. The CDR3 nucleotides read TGTGCCAGCTCACCACCGGGCAGGGATGAGCAGTACTTC.

The chain has TRBV9 and TRBJ2-7; 13 bases line up with TRBD2. Looked up from germline, CDR1 is SGDLS and CDR2 is YYNGEE. V dropped 3 bases and J dropped 3; count of bases not matched to a gene: 3. This CDR3 is built from 15 residues. The CDR3 region has the DNA TGTGCCAGCAGCGAGGGACTAGCGGGAATCTACGAGCAGTACTTC. This encodes CASSEGLAGIYEQYF.

V is TRBV5-1 and J is TRBJ2-7, with 9 bases matching TRBD2. This CDR3 is built from 15 residues. CDR1 and CDR2 from the germline V gene are SGHRS and YFSETQ. V was pared by 4 bases and J by 6 bases, with 11 bases of the junction left unmatched. The CDR3 sequence is CASSIPTSGYSEQYF. The CDR3 coding sequence is TGCGCCAGCAGCATCCCGACTAGCGGATACTCCGAGCAGTACTTC.

The chain has TRBV25-1 and TRBJ2-1; 9 nucleotides agree with TRBD1. With 3 bases clipped from V and 10 bases from J, the junction kept 13 bases outside the gene matches. Germline V gives CDR1 MGHDK, CDR2 SYGVNS. The CDR3 is made up of 16 amino acids. The CDR3 nucleotides are TGTGCCAGCAGTGACAATCCGGGACAGGGACGATTGGAGCAGTTCTTC. It specifies CASSDNPGQGRLEQFF.

The chain has TRBV10-3 and TRBJ1-5; D perhaps matches TRBD1 (5 bases). V lost 8 bases and J lost 0, with 11 bases in between. The CDR3 length is 14 residues. The V gene's germline CDR1 is ENHRY and CDR2 SYGVKD. Here the CDR3 reads CAIGADYSNQPQHF. CDR3 nucleotides: TGTGCCATCGGGGCCGACTATAGCAATCAGCCCCAGCATTTT.